The clone carrying this TCR beta chain was found once. Its specificity is unknown. This record belongs to a study of Ad26.COV2.S vaccination and SARS-CoV-2 variants. At the level of the study: Once or twice, 56 days apart, Ad26.COV2.S was delivered intramuscularly.

Points from the study as a whole: Breadth and depth estimates from TCRs may understate total T cell responses. Those who received vaccine or placebo ended up with similar non-spike TCR breadth.

As to treatment: around 19 received Ad26.COV2.S at low or high dose, single or two shots; five or six received placebo; per-sample allocation not given. Sampling took place 63 days after the first vaccine or placebo injection. The vaccine antigen was prefusion-stabilized Wuhan SARS-CoV-2 spike. Trimming stripped 3 bases from V and 6 bases from J, with 11 bases between. CDR3 length: 13 amino acids. Germline V lookup: CDR1 SNHLY, CDR2 FYNNEI. Measured with immunoSEQ multiplex PCR; TCRdb has only the in-frame clones, and not every one. The sample records 510,000 or so clones, roughly nine tenths being singletons.

The genes are TRBV2 and TRBJ1-1; D ambiguous. This receptor was identified in a person aged 18 to 59 who received the Ad26.COV2.S COVID-19 vaccine or a placebo. Sequences were derived from peripheral blood, sampled in a trial of Ad26.COV2.S vaccine versus placebo. The CDR3 sequence: CASSDLDSAEAFF. The DNA of the CDR3 is TGTGCCAGCAGTGATTTGGATAGCGCTGAAGCTTTCTTT.